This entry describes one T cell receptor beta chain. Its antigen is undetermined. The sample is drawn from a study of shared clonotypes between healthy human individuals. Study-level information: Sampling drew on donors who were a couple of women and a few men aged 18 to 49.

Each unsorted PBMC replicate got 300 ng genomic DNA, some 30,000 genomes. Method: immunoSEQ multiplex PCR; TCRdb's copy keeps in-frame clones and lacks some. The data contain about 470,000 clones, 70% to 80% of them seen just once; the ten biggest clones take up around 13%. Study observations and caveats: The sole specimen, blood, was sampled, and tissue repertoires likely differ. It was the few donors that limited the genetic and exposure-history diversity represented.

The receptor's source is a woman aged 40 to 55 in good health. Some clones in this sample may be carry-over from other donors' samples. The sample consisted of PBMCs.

CDR3: CASSHFGGSTAGELFF. CDR3 sequence (DNA): TGTGCCAGCAGCCACTTCGGCGGGAGTACCGCCGGGGAGCTGTTTTTT. This sequence joins TRBV7-9 and TRBJ2-2, with TRBD2 matching over 7 bases. CDR1 is SEHNR and CDR2 is FQNEAQ in the germline V gene (reference sequence). Unmatched junction bases numbered 12, after V lost 5 bases and J lost 6 bases. The CDR3 contains 16 residues.